Sequencing of this TCR beta chain was carried out in a study of T cells expressing NK-cell markers. Germline V CDR1 and CDR2: MNHNS, SASEGT. This CDR3 comprises 14 residues. The authors generated TCR beta cDNA through 5'RACE template switching with UMIs. TCRdb reprocessed the 5' RACE reads, with one entry per CDR3 protein and no DNA. The table lists under 600,000 distinct CDR3 sequences. The clonotype originates from a woman in her forties or fifties in good health. V is TRBV6-1 and J is TRBJ1-2. The sequenced material came from blood T cells: a sorted CD56 or NKG2C T cell subset, CD4+ or CD8+ T cells, or bulk PBMC T cells (not recorded which). The CDR3 here is CASSVGRKDYGYTF.